This entry features one T cell receptor (beta chain) sequence. Its cognate antigen is unknown. Sequenced by immunoSEQ multiplex PCR; TCRdb stores in-frame clones only, minus some. The repertoire includes tens of thousands of clones, around 79% of them detected once, and 2.5% to 3.5% sits in the top ten. The data derive from a study of vaccination effects on CD4 cells after COVID-19. Points from the study as a whole: Cross-reaction with common cold coronaviruses was seen in only 1 of 255 vaccine-induced clones from healthy vaccinees.

ViraFEST used viral peptide pools to expand antigen-specific CD4+ T cells before sequencing. Scientists isolated CD4+ T cells after a roughly nine-day culture period ended. Previously uninfected by SARS-CoV-2, the vaccine recipients also showed negative nucleocapsid antibodies. V lost 4 bases to trimming and J lost 2 bases, with 8 bases between them. The germline V gene has CDR1 SGHDN and CDR2 FVKESK. This CDR3 spans 13 amino acids. The J gene is TRBJ2-5, the V gene TRBV14; TRBD1 might be the D (6 bases). Sequenced here: CD4+ T cells from PBMCs cultured with HCoV-NL63 spike peptides, sampled before COVID-19 vaccination. The TCR was taken from a human donor who received a COVID-19 vaccine. The CDR3 region has the DNA TGTGCCAGCAGCCGGGACAAACAAGAGACCCAGTACTTC. Protein: CASSRDKQETQYF. Combining the CDR3 with reference TRBV14 and TRBJ2-5 gives the whole variable domain EAGVTQFPSHSVIEKGQTVTLRCDPISGHDNLYWYRRVMGKEIKFLLHFVKESKQDESGMPNNRFLAERTGGTYSTLKVQPAELEDSGVYFCASSRDKQETQYFGPGTRLLVL.